The clone carrying this T cell receptor (beta chain) was seen more than once but under ten times. The target antigen is unknown. This entry belongs to a study of cytomegalovirus exposure and HLA in healthy donors. Points from the study as a whole: Presence/absence analysis assumed near-uniform sequencing depth across donors. Previously analyzed data showed that most TCR beta V segments were productive at a frequency of about 87% or about 30%.

In the PCR, 60 Vbeta and 13 Jbeta primers were used. Method: immunoSEQ multiplex PCR; TCRdb's copy keeps in-frame clones and lacks some. Of approximately 100,000 clones listed, roughly 71% were seen once; the top ten hold approximately 11%. Trimming shortened V by 6 bases and J by 7 bases, and 7 bases separated the two germline ends. The CDR3 length is 11 residues. CDR1 is PRHDT and CDR2 is FYEKMQ in the germline V gene (reference sequence). Each donor was healthy, and each was a bone marrow donor. The chain uses TRBV13 and TRBJ2-1; weak D call: TRBD1 (5 bases). This receptor was obtained from a man between 35 and 55 years old in good health and CMV-seropositive. The specimen was PBMCs. CDR3 sequence reads: CASSHRNEQFF. DNA of the CDR3: TGTGCCAGCAGTCACAGGAATGAGCAGTTCTTC.